A single sample is the source of the 12 T cell receptor beta chains below, sequenced in a study of blood T cell repertoires in COVID-19 (dated by TCRdb to 2020 to 2022). The method behind the library was the immunoSEQ multiplex PCR assay. The table comes from immuneACCESS by way of TCRdb, which keeps in-frame sequences with V and J called. Part of the clones is missing from these tables; in studies checked, under half for an unresolved V gene and the rest for unknown reasons. This sample holds around 20,000 clones; just under 90% were observed only once. Of the sample, around 10% falls within the top ten clones. The sequenced sample was peripheral blood. The receptors were gathered from a human donor in a cohort sampled during active COVID-19.

The chain uses TRBV27 and TRBJ1-3; 10 bases align to TRBD1. There are 15 residues in the CDR3. Trimming removed 6 bases from V and 2 bases from J; junction bases left unmatched: 4. Germline V lookup: CDR1 MNHEY, CDR2 SMNVEV (reference sequence). CDR3 loop: CASSKGTGAGNTIYF. The CDR3 bases are TGTGCCAGCAGCAAAGGGACAGGGGCTGGAAACACCATATATTTT.

This clone has a handful of counts. The J gene is TRBJ1-3, the V gene TRBV9; D is perhaps TRBD1 (5 bases). CDR1 is SGDLS, CDR2 YYNGEE, per germline. The V end was cut by 5 bases, the J end by 4 bases, with 13 bases between. The CDR3 loop spans 14 amino acids. The CDR3 DNA follows: TGTGCCAGCAGTCCCCGGGGGGTGGGAAACACCATATATTTT. As protein: CASSPRGVGNTIYF. The whole variable domain, remainder taken from reference TRBV9 and TRBJ1-3, is DSGVTQTPKHLITATGQRVTLRCSPRSGDLSVYWYQQSLDQGLQFLIQYYNGEERAKGNILERFSAQQFPDLHSELNLSSLELGDSALYFCASSPRGVGNTIYFGEGSWLTVV.

The chain uses TRBV7-9 and TRBJ2-5; a possible D gene is TRBD1 (7 bases). Trimming stripped 5 bases from V and 2 bases from J, with 12 bases between. This CDR3 has 14 amino acids. In germline, CDR1 is SEHNR, CDR2 FQNEAQ (reference sequence). CDR3 loop: CASSPAGGQETQYF. In nucleotides, the CDR3 is TGTGCCAGCAGCCCGGCAGGGGGGCAAGAGACCCAGTACTTC.

This rearrangement joins TRBV28 to TRBJ2-7, with TRBD2 as a possible D gene (6 bases). This CDR3 comprises 19 residues. Trimming took off 6 bases at V and 3 bases at J, with 30 bases between the two ends. Germline CDR1 and CDR2: MDHEN and SYDVKM. As DNA, the CDR3 is TGTGCCAGCAGCCCTACGGGGACTCCTTCAATGAGGAGGAGCTACGAGCAGTACTTC. Encoded protein: CASSPTGTPSMRRSYEQYF.

CDR3 DNA: TGTGCCAGCAGCCAAGGGACTAGCATCGCCTACGAGCAGTACTTC. Its translation is CASSQGTSIAYEQYF. J is TRBJ2-7 and V is TRBV11-2; TRBD2 agrees at 9 bases. Germline-derived CDR1 and CDR2 are SGHAT and FQNNGV. V lost 5 bases and J lost 2; bases outside the gene matches: 7. The CDR3 runs to 15 residues.

This rearrangement joins TRBV27 to TRBJ2-3, with D hard to call. Trimming shortened V by 3 bases and J by 2 bases, and 15 bases separated the two germline ends. Germline V gives CDR1 MNHEY, CDR2 SMNVEV (reference sequence). This CDR3 has 16 amino acids. The CDR3: CASSFGVSRNTDTQYF. The CDR3 region has the DNA TGTGCCAGCAGTTTCGGAGTCTCGCGGAACACAGATACGCAGTATTTT.

The chain carries TRBV4-2 and TRBJ2-3; TRBD2 agrees at 10 bases. Per the germline V gene, CDR1 is LGHNA and CDR2 is YNFKEQ. The CDR3 loop spans 16 amino acids. V lost 5 bases and J lost 5; bases outside the gene matches: 10. CDR3 nucleotide sequence: TGTGCCAGCAGCTTGACTAGCGGGCCCAACGGAGATACGCAGTATTTT. It codes for CASSLTSGPNGDTQYF.

The V and J genes are TRBV6-5 and TRBJ2-1; 7 bases map to TRBD2. This CDR3 is built from 14 residues. V dropped 6 bases and J dropped 0; count of bases not matched to a gene: 2. Germline CDR1 is MNHEY and CDR2 is SVGAGI. The CDR3 reads CASRSGDSYNEQFF. CDR3 coding DNA: TGTGCCAGCAGGAGCGGGGACTCCTACAATGAGCAGTTCTTC.

In this sample, this clone turned up a few times. The V and J genes are TRBV19 and TRBJ1-5, with D possibly matching TRBD1 (5 bases). Germline CDR1 LNHDA, CDR2 SQIVND (reference sequence). The CDR3 is 14 amino acids. V was shortened by 4 bases and J by 6 bases, with 13 bases between the two germline ends. CDR3 protein: CASSKRGVGQPQHF. For the CDR3, the DNA is TGTGCCAGTAGTAAAAGGGGTGTGGGTCAGCCCCAGCATTTT.

The CDR3, as DNA: TGTGCCAGCAGCGTAACGGGTAGGGGGCGGGCTGCCACCACAGATACGCAGTATTTT. Residues: CASSVTGRGRAATTDTQYF. The V call is TRBV9, the J call TRBJ2-3; 7 bases map to TRBD1. J lost 2 bases, V lost 1 base, and 16 bases had no gene match. Germline V gene data show CDR1 as SGDLS and CDR2 as YYNGEE. This CDR3 contains 19 residues.

This chain links TRBV9 with TRBJ2-2; weak D call: TRBD2 (5 bases). Germline lookup yields CDR1 SGDLS and CDR2 YYNGEE. The CDR3 consists of 13 residues. Trimming took off 2 bases at V and 7 bases at J, with 9 bases between the two ends. The CDR3 nucleotides read TGTGCCAGCAGCGTTCGACGGGGCGGGGAGCTGTTTTTT. It specifies CASSVRRGGELFF. Together with reference TRBV9 and TRBJ2-2, the CDR3 gives the full variable domain: DSGVTQTPKHLITATGQRVTLRCSPRSGDLSVYWYQQSLDQGLQFLIQYYNGEERAKGNILERFSAQQFPDLHSELNLSSLELGDSALYFCASSVRRGGELFFGEGSRLTVL.

This chain joins TRBV2 and TRBJ1-4; 8 nucleotides match TRBD1. Germline CDR1 reads SNHLY; CDR2 reads FYNNEI. J was trimmed by 5 bases and V by 5 bases; bases with no gene match: 4. This CDR3 has 14 amino acids. The CDR3: CASSLQGVNEKLFF. CDR3 sequence (DNA): TGTGCCAGCAGTTTACAGGGGGTGAATGAAAAACTGTTTTTT.